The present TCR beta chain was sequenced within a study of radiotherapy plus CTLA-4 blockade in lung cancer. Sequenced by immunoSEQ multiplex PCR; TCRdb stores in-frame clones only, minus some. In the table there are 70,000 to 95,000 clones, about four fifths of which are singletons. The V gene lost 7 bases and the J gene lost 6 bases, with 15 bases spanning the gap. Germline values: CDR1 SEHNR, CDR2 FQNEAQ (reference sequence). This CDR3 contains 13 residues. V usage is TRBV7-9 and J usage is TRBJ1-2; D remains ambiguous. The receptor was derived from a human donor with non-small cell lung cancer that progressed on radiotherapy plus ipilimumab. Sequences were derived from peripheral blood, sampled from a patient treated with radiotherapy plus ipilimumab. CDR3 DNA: TGTGCCAGCACCCTTCCGGACGGGGATGGCTACACCTTC. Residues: CASTLPDGDGYTF.